The sequence of this T cell receptor (beta chain) was determined in a study of human T cells and chemical hapten exposure. Study-level findings and limits: Versus controls, significantly more large CDR3 similarity clusters arose from expanded TCRs. After DPC sensitization, TCRs above 1 in 1000 frequency showed no change.

Regarding time point: pre-sensitization, week 0. Treatment described: therapeutic diphenylcyclopropenone sensitization with weekly scalp DPC. This clonotype occurred many times. Its antigen is unidentified. TCRdb redid the calling of the RACE reads with MiXCR, one entry per CDR3 protein. Among 350,000 to 450,000 distinct CDR3 sequences, about 5.1% were seen once, and the ten largest hold just over 2.5%. The TCR originated in a woman between 45 and 60 years old with alopecia areata. Some clones in this sample may be carry-over from other donors' samples. Source: whole blood, taken in connection with sensitization to the hapten diphenylcyclopropenone (DPC).

CDR3 DNA sequence: TGTGCCACCGGGATAAGTGGAAACACCATATATTTT. The encoded protein is CATGISGNTIYF. The J gene is TRBJ1-3, the V gene TRBV2; D call uncertain. The V and J ends lost 10 bases and 3 bases respectively, with 10 bases between them. Germline loops: CDR1 SNHLY, CDR2 FYNNEI. The CDR3 consists of 12 residues.